Sequencing of this T cell receptor beta chain was carried out in a study of T cells in localized non-small cell lung cancer. Measured with immunoSEQ multiplex PCR; TCRdb has only the in-frame clones, and not every one. The sample has about 78,000 clones, roughly four fifths seen once; the top ten hold 2.8%. The V and J ends lost 4 bases and 4 bases respectively, with 14 bases between them. The CDR3 has 15 amino acids. Per germline, CDR1 MNHEY and CDR2 SMNVEV (reference sequence). The clonotype was recovered from a man aged 40 to 69 with stage I lung adenocarcinoma. This sample comprised peripheral blood, obtained before any cancer treatment. V gene TRBV27 combines with J gene TRBJ2-1; the D gene could be TRBD1 or TRBD2 (5 bases each). The CDR3 protein is CASSWGRNRYNEQFF. CDR3 in DNA: TGTGCCAGCAGTTGGGGACGGAACCGATACAATGAGCAGTTCTTC.